The sequence of this T cell receptor (beta chain) was determined in a study of cytomegalovirus exposure and HLA in healthy donors. The approximately 120-subject validation cohort, separate from the 666-subject first cohort, included the donors. In regard to this clone: What it recognizes is unknown.

Assay used: immunoSEQ multiplex PCR; TCRdb lists only in-frame clones, some missing. Altogether more than 150,000 clones are present, approximately 80% being singletons, with the ten largest covering roughly 7%. Study observations and caveats: Most TCR sequences showed up rarely, but some public TCRs showed up in many donors.

J lost 10 bases, V lost 5 bases, and 8 bases had no gene match. The CDR3 sequence is 13 residues long. CDR1 is MDHEN, CDR2 SYDVKM, per germline. This chain joins TRBV28 and TRBJ2-1; 7 nucleotides line up with TRBD2. Sequenced input: PBMCs. The clonotype was recovered from a man between 18 and 35 years old in good health and CMV-seropositive. CDR3 coding DNA: TGTGCCAGCAGTCCATTCGGGAGGTCAGAGCAGTTCTTC. The encoded protein is CASSPFGRSEQFF.